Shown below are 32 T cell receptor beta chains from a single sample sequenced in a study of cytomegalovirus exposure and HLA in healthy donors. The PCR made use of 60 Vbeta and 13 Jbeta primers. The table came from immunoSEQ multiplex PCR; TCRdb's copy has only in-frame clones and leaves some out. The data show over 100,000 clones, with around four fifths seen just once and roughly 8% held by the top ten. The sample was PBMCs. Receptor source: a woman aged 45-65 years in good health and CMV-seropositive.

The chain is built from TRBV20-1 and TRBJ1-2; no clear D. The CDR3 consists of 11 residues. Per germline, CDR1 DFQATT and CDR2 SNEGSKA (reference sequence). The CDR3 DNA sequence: TGCAGCATTGACATGTCCCATGGCTACACCTTC. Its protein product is CSIDMSHGYTF.

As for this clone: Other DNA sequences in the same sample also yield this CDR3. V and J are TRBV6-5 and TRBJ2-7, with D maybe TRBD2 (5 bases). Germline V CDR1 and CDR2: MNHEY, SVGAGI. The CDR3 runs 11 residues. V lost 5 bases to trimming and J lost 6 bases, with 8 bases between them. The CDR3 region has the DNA TGTGCCAGCAGTGGCGGAGGCGAGCAGTACTTC. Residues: CASSGGGEQYF.

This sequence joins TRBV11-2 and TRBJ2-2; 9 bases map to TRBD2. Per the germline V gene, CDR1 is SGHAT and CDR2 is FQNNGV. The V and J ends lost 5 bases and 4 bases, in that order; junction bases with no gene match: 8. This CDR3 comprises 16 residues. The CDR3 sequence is CASSPLGGRGTGELFF. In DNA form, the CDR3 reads TGTGCCAGCAGCCCACTCGGCGGGAGGGGCACCGGGGAGCTGTTTTTT.

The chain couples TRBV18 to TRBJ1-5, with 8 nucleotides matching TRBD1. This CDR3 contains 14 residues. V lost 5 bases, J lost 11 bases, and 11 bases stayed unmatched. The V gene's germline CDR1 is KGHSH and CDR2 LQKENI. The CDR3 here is CASSADRGRGTQHF. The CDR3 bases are TGTGCCAGCTCAGCAGACAGGGGCAGGGGGACCCAGCATTTT.

In DNA, the CDR3 is TGTGCCAGCAGCCTCGGACGGGAATCAGATACGCAGTATTTT. Protein: CASSLGRESDTQYF. The chain combines TRBV13 with TRBJ2-3; a weak D match, TRBD2 (5 bases). CDR3 length equals 14 residues. The germline gives CDR1 PRHDT, CDR2 FYEKMQ (reference sequence). The ends were cut back, 5 bases at V and 4 bases at J, with 13 bases in the middle. Variable domain in full (rest from reference TRBV13 and TRBJ2-3): AAGVIQSPRHLIKEKRETATLKCYPIPRHDTVYWYQQGPGQDPQFLISFYEKMQSDKGSIPDRFSAQQFSDYHSELNMSSLELGDSALYFCASSLGRESDTQYFGPGTRLTVL.

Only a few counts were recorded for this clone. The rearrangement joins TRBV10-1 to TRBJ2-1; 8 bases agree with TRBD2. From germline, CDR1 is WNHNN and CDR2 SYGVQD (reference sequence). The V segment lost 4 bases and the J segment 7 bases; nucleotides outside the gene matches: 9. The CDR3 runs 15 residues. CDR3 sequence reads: CASSASGRAGNEQFF. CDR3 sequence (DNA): TGCGCCAGCAGTGCAAGCGGGAGAGCAGGGAATGAGCAGTTCTTC.

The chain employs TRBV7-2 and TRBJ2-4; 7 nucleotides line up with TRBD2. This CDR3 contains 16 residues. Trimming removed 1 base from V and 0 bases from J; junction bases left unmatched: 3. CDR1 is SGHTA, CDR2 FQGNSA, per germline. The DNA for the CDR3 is TGTGCCAGCAGCTTAGTGGCGGGGGTAGCCAAAAACATTCAGTACTTC. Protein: CASSLVAGVAKNIQYF.

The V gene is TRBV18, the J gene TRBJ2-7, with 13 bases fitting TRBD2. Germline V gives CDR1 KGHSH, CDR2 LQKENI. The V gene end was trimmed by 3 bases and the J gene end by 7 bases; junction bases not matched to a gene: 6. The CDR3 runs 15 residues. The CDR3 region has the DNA TGTGCCAGCTCACCGGGACTAGCGGGGCTAGGGGAGCAGTACTTC. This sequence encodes CASSPGLAGLGEQYF.

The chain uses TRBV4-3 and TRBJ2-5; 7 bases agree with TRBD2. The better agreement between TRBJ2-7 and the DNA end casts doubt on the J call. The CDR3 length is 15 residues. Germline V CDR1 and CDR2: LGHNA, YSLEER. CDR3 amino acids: CASSQGASGTYEQYF. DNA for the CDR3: TGCGCCAGCAGCCAGGGCGCTAGCGGCACCTACGAGCAGTACTTC.

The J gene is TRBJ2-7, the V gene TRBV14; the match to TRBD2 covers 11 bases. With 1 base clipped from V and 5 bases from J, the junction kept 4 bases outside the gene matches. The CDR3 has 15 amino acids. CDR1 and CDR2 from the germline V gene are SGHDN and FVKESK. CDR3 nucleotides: TGTGCCAGCAGCCAAGGACTAGCGGGAACCCACGAGCAGTACTTC. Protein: CASSQGLAGTHEQYF. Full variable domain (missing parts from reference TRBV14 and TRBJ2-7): EAGVTQFPSHSVIEKGQTVTLRCDPISGHDNLYWYRRVMGKEIKFLLHFVKESKQDESGMPNNRFLAERTGGTYSTLKVQPAELEDSGVYFCASSQGLAGTHEQYFGPGTRLTVT.

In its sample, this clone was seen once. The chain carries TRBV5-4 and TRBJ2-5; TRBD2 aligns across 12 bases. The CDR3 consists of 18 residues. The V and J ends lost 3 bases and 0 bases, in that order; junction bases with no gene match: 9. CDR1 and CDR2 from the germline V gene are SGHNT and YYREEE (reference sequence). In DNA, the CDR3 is TGTGCCAGCAGCTCCGGGACTAGCGGGTCTCTGTACCAAGAGACCCAGTACTTC. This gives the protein CASSSGTSGSLYQETQYF.

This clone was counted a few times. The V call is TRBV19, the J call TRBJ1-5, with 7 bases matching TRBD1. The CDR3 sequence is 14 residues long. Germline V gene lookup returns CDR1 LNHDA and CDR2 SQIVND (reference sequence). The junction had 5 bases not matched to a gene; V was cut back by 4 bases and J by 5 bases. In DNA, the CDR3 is TGTGCCAGTAGTAAAGACAGGGTACATCAGCCCCAGCATTTT. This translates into CASSKDRVHQPQHF.

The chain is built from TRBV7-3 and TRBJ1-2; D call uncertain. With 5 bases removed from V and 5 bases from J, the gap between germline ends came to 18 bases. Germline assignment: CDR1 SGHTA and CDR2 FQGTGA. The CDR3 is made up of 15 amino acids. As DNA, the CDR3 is TGTGCCAGCAGCCCCTCAGAGGAACGCTTTTATGGCTACACCTTC. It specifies CASSPSEERFYGYTF.

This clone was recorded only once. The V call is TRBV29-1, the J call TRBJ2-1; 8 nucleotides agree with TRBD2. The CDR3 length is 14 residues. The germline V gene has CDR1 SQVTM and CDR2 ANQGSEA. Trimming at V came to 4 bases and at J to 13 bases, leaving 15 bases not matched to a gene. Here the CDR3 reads CSVVPPGLALLQFF. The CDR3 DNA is TGCAGCGTTGTCCCCCCTGGACTAGCCCTACTTCAGTTCTTC.

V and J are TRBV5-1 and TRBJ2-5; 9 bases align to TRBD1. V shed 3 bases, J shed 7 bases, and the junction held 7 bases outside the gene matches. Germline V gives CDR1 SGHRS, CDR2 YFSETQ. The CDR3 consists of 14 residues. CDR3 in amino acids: CASSSGQGRGTQYF. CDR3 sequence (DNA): TGCGCCAGCAGCTCCGGACAGGGGCGGGGGACCCAGTACTTC. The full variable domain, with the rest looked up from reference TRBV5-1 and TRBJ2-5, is KAGVTQTPRYLIKTRGQQVTLSCSPISGHRSVSWYQQTPGQGLQFLFEYFSETQRNKGNFPGRFSGRQFSNSRSEMNVSTLELGDSALYLCASSSGQGRGTQYFGPGTRLLVL.

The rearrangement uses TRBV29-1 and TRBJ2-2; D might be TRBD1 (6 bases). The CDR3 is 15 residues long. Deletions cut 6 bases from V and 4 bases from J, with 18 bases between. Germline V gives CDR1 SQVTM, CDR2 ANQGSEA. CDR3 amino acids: CSVFLPGQVTGELFF. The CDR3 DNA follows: TGCAGCGTCTTTTTACCGGGACAAGTCACCGGGGAGCTGTTTTTT.

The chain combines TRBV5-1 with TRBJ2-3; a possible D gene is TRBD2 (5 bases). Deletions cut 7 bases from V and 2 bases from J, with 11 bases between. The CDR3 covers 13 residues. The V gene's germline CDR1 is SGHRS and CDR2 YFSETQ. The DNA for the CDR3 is TGCGCCAGCCGCCGCCGGGACACAGATACGCAGTATTTT. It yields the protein CASRRRDTDTQYF.

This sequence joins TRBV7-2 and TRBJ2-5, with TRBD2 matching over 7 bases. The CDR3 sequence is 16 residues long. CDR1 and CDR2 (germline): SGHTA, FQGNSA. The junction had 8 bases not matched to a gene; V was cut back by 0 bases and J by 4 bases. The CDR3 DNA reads TGTGCCAGCAGCTTAGCCGGTTCGGGGGGTCGAGAGACCCAGTACTTC. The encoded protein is CASSLAGSGGRETQYF.

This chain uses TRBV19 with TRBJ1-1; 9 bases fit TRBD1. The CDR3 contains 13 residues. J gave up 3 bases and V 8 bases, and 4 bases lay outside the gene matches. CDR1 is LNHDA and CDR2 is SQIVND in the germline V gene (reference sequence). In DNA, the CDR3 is TGTGCCAGTGACAGGGGGGCCTACACTGAAGCTTTCTTT. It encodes CASDRGAYTEAFF.

The CDR3: CASRPDRAANYGYTF. CDR3 in DNA: TGTGCCAGCAGACCAGACAGGGCGGCTAACTATGGCTACACCTTC. The gene calls are TRBV7-3 and TRBJ1-2; 7 bases map to TRBD1. J gave up 0 bases and V 6 bases, and 7 bases lay outside the gene matches. CDR3 length: 15 residues. Germline loops: CDR1 SGHTA, CDR2 FQGTGA.

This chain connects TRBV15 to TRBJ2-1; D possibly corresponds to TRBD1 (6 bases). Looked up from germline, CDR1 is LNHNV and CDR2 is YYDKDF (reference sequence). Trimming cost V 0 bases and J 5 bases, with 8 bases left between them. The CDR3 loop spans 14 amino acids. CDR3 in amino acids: CATSRERTDNEQFF. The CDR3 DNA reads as TGTGCCACCAGCAGAGAAAGGACAGACAATGAGCAGTTCTTC.

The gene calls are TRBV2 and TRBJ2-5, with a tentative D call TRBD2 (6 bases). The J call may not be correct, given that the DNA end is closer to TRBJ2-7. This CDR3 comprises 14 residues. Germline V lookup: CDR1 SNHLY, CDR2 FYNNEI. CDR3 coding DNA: TGTGCCAGTGCCGGGGGATTTGGTGGGGCCGAGCAGTACTTC. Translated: CASAGGFGGAEQYF.

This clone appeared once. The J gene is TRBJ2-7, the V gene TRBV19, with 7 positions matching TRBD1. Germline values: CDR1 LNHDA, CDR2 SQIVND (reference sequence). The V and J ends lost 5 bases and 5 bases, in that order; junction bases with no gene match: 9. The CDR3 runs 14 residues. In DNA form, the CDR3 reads TGTGCCAGTAGTGTCGACAGGGTTAGCCACGAGCAGTACTTC. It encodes CASSVDRVSHEQYF.

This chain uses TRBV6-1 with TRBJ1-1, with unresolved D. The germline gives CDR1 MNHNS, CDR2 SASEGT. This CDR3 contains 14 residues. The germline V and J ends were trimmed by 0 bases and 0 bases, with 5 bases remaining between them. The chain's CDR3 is CASSEARMNTEAFF. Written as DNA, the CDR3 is TGTGCCAGCAGTGAAGCGAGGATGAACACTGAAGCTTTCTTT.

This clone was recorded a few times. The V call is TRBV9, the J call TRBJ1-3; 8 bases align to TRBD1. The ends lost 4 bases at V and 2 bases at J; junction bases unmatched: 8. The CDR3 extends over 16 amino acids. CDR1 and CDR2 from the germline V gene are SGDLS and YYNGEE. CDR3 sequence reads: CASSSRDRSTGNTIYF. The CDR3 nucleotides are TGTGCCAGCAGCAGTAGGGACAGGTCCACTGGAAACACCATATATTTT.

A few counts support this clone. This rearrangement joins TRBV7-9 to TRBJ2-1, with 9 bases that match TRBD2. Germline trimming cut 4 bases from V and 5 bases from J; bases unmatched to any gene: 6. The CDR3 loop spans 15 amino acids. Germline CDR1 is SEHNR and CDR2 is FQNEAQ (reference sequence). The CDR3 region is CASSSELAGNNEQFF. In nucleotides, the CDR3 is TGTGCCAGCAGCTCCGAACTAGCGGGTAACAATGAGCAGTTCTTC. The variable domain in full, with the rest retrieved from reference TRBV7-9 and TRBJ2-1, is DTGVSQNPRHKITKRGQNVTFRCDPISEHNRLYWYRQTLGQGPEFLTYFQNEAQLEKSRLLSDRFSAERPKGSFSTLEIQRTEQGDSAMYLCASSSELAGNNEQFFGPGTRLTVL.

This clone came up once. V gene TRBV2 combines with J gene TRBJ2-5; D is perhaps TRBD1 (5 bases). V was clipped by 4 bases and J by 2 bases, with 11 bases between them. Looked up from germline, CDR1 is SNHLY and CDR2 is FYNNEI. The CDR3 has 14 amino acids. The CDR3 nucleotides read TGTGCCAGCAGTGTAAGACAGAAACAAGAGACCCAGTACTTC. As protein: CASSVRQKQETQYF. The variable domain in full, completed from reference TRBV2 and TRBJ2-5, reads EPEVTQTPSHQVTQMGQEVILRCVPISNHLYFYWYRQILGQKVEFLVSFYNNEISEKSEIFDDQFSVERPDGSNFTLKIRSTKLEDSAMYFCASSVRQKQETQYFGPGTRLLVL.

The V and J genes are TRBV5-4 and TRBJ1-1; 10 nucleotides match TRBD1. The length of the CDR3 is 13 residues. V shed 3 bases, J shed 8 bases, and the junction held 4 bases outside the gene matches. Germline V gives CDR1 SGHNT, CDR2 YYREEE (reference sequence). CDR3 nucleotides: TGTGCCAGCAGCTCGTGGGACAGGGGAGAAGCTTTCTTT. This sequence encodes CASSSWDRGEAFF.

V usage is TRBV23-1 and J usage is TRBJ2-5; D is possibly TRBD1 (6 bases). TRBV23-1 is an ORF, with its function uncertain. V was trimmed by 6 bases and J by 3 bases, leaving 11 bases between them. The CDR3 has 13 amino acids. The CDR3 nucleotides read TGCGCCAGCAGCCGTCCAGGGGAAGAGACCCAGTACTTC. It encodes CASSRPGEETQYF.

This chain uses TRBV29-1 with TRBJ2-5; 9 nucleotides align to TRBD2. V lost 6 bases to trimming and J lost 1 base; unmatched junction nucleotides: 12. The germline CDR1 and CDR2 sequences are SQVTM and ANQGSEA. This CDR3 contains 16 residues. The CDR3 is CSVLGASGDLQETQYF. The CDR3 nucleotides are TGCAGCGTCTTAGGGGCTAGCGGGGACCTCCAAGAGACCCAGTACTTC. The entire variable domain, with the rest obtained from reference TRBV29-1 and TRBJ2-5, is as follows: SAVISQKPSRDICQRGTSLTIQCQVDSQVTMMFWYRQQPGQSLTLIATANQGSEATYESGFVIDKFPISRPNLTFSTLTVSNMSPEDSSIYLCSVLGASGDLQETQYFGPGTRLLVL.

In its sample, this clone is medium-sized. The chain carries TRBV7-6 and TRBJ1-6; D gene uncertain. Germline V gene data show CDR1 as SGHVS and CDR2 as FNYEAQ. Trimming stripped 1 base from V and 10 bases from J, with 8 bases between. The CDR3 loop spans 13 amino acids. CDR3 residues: CASSLGGLSPLHF. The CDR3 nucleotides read TGTGCCAGCAGCTTAGGAGGTTTGTCACCCCTCCACTTT.

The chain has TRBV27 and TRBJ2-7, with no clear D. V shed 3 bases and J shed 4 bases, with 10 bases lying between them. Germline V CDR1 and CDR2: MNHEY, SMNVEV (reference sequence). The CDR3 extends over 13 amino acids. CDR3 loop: CASSLGNLYEQYF. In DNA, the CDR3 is TGTGCCAGCAGTTTGGGCAATCTGTACGAGCAGTACTTC.